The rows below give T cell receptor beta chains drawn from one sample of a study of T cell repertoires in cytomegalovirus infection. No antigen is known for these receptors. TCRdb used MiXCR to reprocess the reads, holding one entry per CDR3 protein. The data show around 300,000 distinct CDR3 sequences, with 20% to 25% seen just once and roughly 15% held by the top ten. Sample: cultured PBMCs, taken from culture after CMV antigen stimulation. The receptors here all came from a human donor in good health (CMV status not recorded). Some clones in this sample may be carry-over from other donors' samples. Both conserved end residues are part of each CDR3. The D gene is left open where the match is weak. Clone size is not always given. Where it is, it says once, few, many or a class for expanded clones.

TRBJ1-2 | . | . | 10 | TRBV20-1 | CSGDNYGYTF
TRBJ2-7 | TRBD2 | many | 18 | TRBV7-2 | CASSHPPGLAGGSYEQYF
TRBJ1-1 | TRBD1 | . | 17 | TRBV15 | CATSRRTGVRMNTEAFF
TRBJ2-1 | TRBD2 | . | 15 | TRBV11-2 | CASSKVAGSYNEQFF
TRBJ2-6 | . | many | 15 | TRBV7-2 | CASSLRSSGANVLTF
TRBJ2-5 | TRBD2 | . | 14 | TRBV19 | CASRRTSGYETQYF
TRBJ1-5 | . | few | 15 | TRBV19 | CASSATGGAAQPQHF
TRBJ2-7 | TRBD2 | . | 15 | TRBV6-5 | CASSYRITSVYEQYF
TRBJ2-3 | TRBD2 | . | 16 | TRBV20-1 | CSATPTSGKNTDTQYF
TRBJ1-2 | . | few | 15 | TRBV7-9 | CASSLELTANYGYTF
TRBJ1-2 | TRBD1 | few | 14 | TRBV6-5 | CASSYSRGLYGYTF
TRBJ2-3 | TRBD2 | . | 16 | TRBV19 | CASSIRTGLALGTQYF
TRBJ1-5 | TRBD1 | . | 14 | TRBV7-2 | CASSLQRDSQPQHF
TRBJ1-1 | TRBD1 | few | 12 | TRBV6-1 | CASSPGTASLVF
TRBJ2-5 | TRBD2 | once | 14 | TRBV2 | CASTLAGGQETQYF
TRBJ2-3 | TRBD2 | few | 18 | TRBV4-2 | CASSQDSTSGTLTDTQYF
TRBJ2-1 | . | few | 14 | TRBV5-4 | CASSTVSGDGEQFF
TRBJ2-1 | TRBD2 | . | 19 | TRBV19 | CASSILGLAGGSSYNEQFF
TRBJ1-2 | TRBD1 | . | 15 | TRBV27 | CASSPPGQSIYGYTF
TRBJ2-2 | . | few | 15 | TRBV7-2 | CASSLVGPGTGELFF
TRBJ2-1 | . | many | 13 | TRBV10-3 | CAIRGQVGNEQFF
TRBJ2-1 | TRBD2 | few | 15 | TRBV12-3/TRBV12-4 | CASSQNGLAGDEQFF
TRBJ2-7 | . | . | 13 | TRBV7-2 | CASSYGSGYEQYF
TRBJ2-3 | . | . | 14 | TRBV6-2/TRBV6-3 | CASSYYFGTDTQYF
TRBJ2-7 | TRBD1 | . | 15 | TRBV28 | CASSLQTGIVHEQYF
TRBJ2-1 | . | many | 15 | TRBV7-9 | CASSSILFRHNEQFF
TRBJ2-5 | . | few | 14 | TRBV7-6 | CASSSRDLEETQYF
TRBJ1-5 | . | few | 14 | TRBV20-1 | CSARAGSSNQPQHF
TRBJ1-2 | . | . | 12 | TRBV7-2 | CASSLDSHGYTF
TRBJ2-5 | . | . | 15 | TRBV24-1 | CATPPPLAVQETQYF
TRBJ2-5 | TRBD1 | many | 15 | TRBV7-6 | CASSFTQGAKETQYF
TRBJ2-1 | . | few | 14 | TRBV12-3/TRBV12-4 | CASSLPTQAREQFF
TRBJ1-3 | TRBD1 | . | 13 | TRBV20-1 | CSAPTGDGNTIYF
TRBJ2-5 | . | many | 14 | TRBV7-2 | CASSFLVVSVTQYF
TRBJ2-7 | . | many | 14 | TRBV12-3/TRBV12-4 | CASRPGHRLYEQYF
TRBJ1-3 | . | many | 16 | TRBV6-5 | CASSYLSGLGGNTIYF
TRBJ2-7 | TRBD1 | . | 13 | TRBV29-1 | CSAGDRNSYEQYF